These T cell receptor beta chains were read from a single sample in a study of T-cell reconstitution after alpha-beta-depleted transplantation in children. One entry per CDR3 protein results from TCRdb running MiXCR on the PCR reads. Seen here are about 300,000 distinct CDR3 sequences, approximately 7.3% observed once, and the top ten hold about 8.2%. The sequencing here drew on peripheral blood, taken 360 days after TCRalphabeta/CD19-depleted stem cell transplant. The receptors stem from a female patient aged 2 to 10 who had a stem cell transplant for Fanconi anemia, so the T cells may come from the graft donor. The conserved cysteine and the conserved F or W are not part of the CDR3 here.

v_gene	j_gene	CDR3aa
TRBV20-1	TRBJ1-6	SARTGFGSYNSPLH
TRBV7-3	TRBJ2-5	ASSFGGKKETQY
TRBV7-9	TRBJ2-4	ASGHSAKNIQY
TRBV12-3/TRBV12-4	TRBJ1-1	ASSLMRQNTEAF
TRBV20-1	TRBJ2-2	SARVPNPAEPGELF
TRBV20-1	TRBJ2-1	SARDPRLGSYNEQF
TRBV2	TRBJ1-4	ASSRAQIFNEKLF
TRBV27	TRBJ1-2	ASSFLQGDYGYT
TRBV6-1	TRBJ2-7	ASRTSGALYEQY
TRBV7-9	TRBJ1-3	ASSLPGGSGNTIY
TRBV6-5	TRBJ2-5	ATGNQETQY
TRBV6-5	TRBJ2-2	ASTLTTGNGELF
TRBV5-1	TRBJ1-1	ASSAPTGPLNTEAF
TRBV3-1	TRBJ2-7	ASSQVRDSPYEQY
TRBV14	TRBJ1-1	ASRTRKITEAF
TRBV5-1	TRBJ1-1	ASMGDEYTEAF
TRBV5-4	TRBJ1-3	ASSLEITSGHSGNTIY
TRBV20-1	TRBJ2-3	SASRSGDTDTQY
TRBV6-1	TRBJ1-5	ASGRGQFSNQPQH
TRBV29-1	TRBJ2-5	SVGPGGWGETQY
TRBV20-1	TRBJ2-7	SARLASGESEQY
TRBV5-5	TRBJ2-1	ASSLFFDEQF
TRBV20-1	TRBJ2-2	SAREILGGVGTGELF
TRBV4-2	TRBJ2-5	ASSQVSADFQETQY
TRBV10-3	TRBJ2-3	AISDLGSTDTQY
TRBV20-1	TRBJ1-1	SANPGGGGPTEAF
TRBV5-1	TRBJ1-4	ASSAWAGDEKLF
TRBV12-5	TRBJ2-3	ASAQGGGTDTQY
TRBV20-1	TRBJ2-7	SARDRKLAGTGGQY
TRBV28	TRBJ2-1	ASSLGGGALNEQF
TRBV4-2	TRBJ1-1	ASSQDLQLGEAF
TRBV15	TRBJ2-4	ATSRGTGTAENIQY
TRBV12-3/TRBV12-4	TRBJ1-2	ASSFRAGGLDGYT
TRBV11-3	TRBJ2-5	ASSLTSGMETQY
TRBV12-3/TRBV12-4	TRBJ2-4	ASSLSLAKNIQY
TRBV18	TRBJ2-7	ASSPVPGSYEQY
TRBV20-1	TRBJ2-3	SAHRLTGGGTDTQY
TRBV4-2	TRBJ2-3	ASTRLGGGLYDTQY
TRBV27	TRBJ2-1	ASSPLAGGRMGEQF
TRBV28	TRBJ2-1	ASSITGTYSYNEQF
TRBV12-3/TRBV12-4	TRBJ2-2	ASSPRVVGGGELF
TRBV3-1	TRBJ2-1	ASSQDRTTRGNEQF
TRBV4-3	TRBJ2-1	ASSLKITGTGIYNEQF
TRBV20-1	TRBJ1-6	SAGSYQGPNSPLH
TRBV5-1	TRBJ2-5	ASSLARQQETQY
TRBV7-6	TRBJ2-7	ASSLEGSGNPYEQY
TRBV12-3/TRBV12-4	TRBJ2-5	ASGGQGAETQY
TRBV28	TRBJ1-1	ASSLVRSEAF
TRBV20-1	TRBJ1-5	SAQQGSDNQPQH
TRBV7-2	TRBJ2-1	ASSLRGPYNEQF
TRBV6-5	TRBJ2-7	ASSYSRGLYEQY
TRBV20-1	TRBJ1-2	SAPQGDYGYT
TRBV5-1	TRBJ1-1	ASNLGPTGTEAF
TRBV7-9	TRBJ2-7	ASSLDVLAGGSHEQY
TRBV27	TRBJ2-5	ATRVGETQY
TRBV7-9	TRBJ2-3	ASSFTGVADTQY
TRBV2	TRBJ1-1	ASSDVGIEAF
TRBV29-1	TRBJ1-1	SASATTGWNTEAF
TRBV19	TRBJ2-6	ASSVLAGGSGANVLT
TRBV7-3	TRBJ2-2	ASSLNLGGLADTGELF